A selection of T cell receptor beta chains follows, all from one sample in a study of blood T cells in healthy people across ages. One entry per CDR3 protein, called by TCRdb with MiXCR from the 5' RACE reads. The table includes about 1.5 million distinct CDR3 sequences, about 45% detected once. Sequencing used blood. These receptors were collected from a woman between 18 and 30 years old in good health. Both conserved end residues are part of each CDR3. A D gene is named only where the DNA matches it firmly. Clone size is shown for a subset of rows, as once, few, many or a class of expanded clone.

TGTGCTAGTGGCATGGGAGAGAACACTGAAGCTTTCTTT	CASGMGENTEAFF	.	TRBV12-5	TRBJ1-1	.
TGTGCCAGCTCCGATAAGGCTGGGGCCAACGTCCTGACTTTC	CASSDKAGANVLTF	.	TRBV27	TRBJ2-6	few
TGTGCCACCAGTGCCCTGGAAGGGACAGATGAGCAGTACTTC	CATSALEGTDEQYF	TRBD1	TRBV24-1	TRBJ2-7	.
TGTGCCAGCAGTTTGAGGGGCGAGAGCTCCTACGAGCAGTACTTC	CASSLRGESSYEQYF	.	TRBV12-3/TRBV12-4	TRBJ2-7	few
TGTGCCAGCAGCCAAGATGTGAGACAGCAATACACAGATACGCAGTATTTT	CASSQDVRQQYTDTQYF	.	TRBV14	TRBJ2-3	few
TGCGCCAGCAGCTTGGCCTACGGGGACTATGGCTACACCTTC	CASSLAYGDYGYTF	.	TRBV5-1	TRBJ1-2	.
TGTGCCTGGAGCGAAAGCGGGCCTCAGCCCCAGCATTTT	CAWSESGPQPQHF	.	TRBV30	TRBJ1-5	.
TGTGCCAGCAGCTTAGCGGCGGACACTGAAGCTTTCTTT	CASSLAADTEAFF	.	TRBV11-2	TRBJ1-1	once
TGCAGTGCTAGAGATTCTGGGGGCAACTCCTACAATGAGCAGTTCTTC	CSARDSGGNSYNEQFF	.	TRBV20-1	TRBJ2-1	.
TGTGCCAGCAGTTTAGGATCTAGCGGGACACAAGAGACCCAGTACTTC	CASSLGSSGTQETQYF	TRBD2	TRBV12-3/TRBV12-4	TRBJ2-5	.
TGCAGTGCTAGGGCCAGGACAGGAAATCAGCCCCAGCATTTT	CSARARTGNQPQHF	TRBD1	TRBV20-1	TRBJ1-5	.
TGCGCCAGCAGCCAAGATTGGGGTCCCTACAATGAGCAGTTCTTC	CASSQDWGPYNEQFF	.	TRBV4-3	TRBJ2-1	many
TGCAGTGCTCGCAGGGGACTAGCGGGAGTAGCTGAGCAGTTCTTC	CSARRGLAGVAEQFF	TRBD2	TRBV20-1	TRBJ2-1	.
TGTGCCAGCAGCTTAATGGACTCATTCTACGAGCAGTACTTC	CASSLMDSFYEQYF	.	TRBV7-2	TRBJ2-7	.
TGTGCCAGCAGCTTAGTGGGTACTCCCGGGACTCCTTACGAGCAGTACTTC	CASSLVGTPGTPYEQYF	.	TRBV7-2	TRBJ2-7	few
TGCGCCAGCAGCCACCGCTTGAGCTCTGGGGCCAACGTCCTGACTTTC	CASSHRLSSGANVLTF	.	TRBV4-1	TRBJ2-6	few
TGCGCCAGCAGCCAAGGGGAAGGGTTACAAGAGACCCAGTACTTC	CASSQGEGLQETQYF	.	TRBV4-1	TRBJ2-5	.
TGTGCCAGCAGCCCTATGGGGCCCAGGGTTTACAATGAGCAGTTCTTC	CASSPMGPRVYNEQFF	.	TRBV7-9	TRBJ2-1	many
TGTGCCAGCAGTCCCCCTTGGGTCGCTAATGAAAAACTGTTTTTT	CASSPPWVANEKLFF	.	TRBV12-3/TRBV12-4	TRBJ1-4	few
TGTGCCAGCAGCGGCAGGACAGTTGAGGGTGAAAAACTGTTTTTT	CASSGRTVEGEKLFF	.	TRBV9	TRBJ1-4	.
TGCAGTGCTAGAGCGGGGTTTAATGAAAAACTGTTTTTT	CSARAGFNEKLFF	.	TRBV20-1	TRBJ1-4	.
TGTGCCAGCAGCTTAGTGGGACTAGCGAGTTTAACAGATACGCAGTATTTT	CASSLVGLASLTDTQYF	TRBD2	TRBV7-8	TRBJ2-3	few
TGTGCCAGCAGCCCTACAGGGCGGAAGGCCTACGAGCAGTACTTC	CASSPTGRKAYEQYF	.	TRBV7-8	TRBJ2-7	.
TGCAGCGTTGATCCTAGCAGGGGGACTTACAATGAGCAGTTCTTC	CSVDPSRGTYNEQFF	.	TRBV29-1	TRBJ2-1	.
TGTGCCAGCAGCTTAGGTTACAGGGGCCGCTCCTACGAGCAGTACTTC	CASSLGYRGRSYEQYF	TRBD1	TRBV7-9	TRBJ2-7	.
TGTGCCAGCAGTTCCGCCGACAGGGGCGGAAATGAGCCGTTCTTC	CASSSADRGGNEPFF	TRBD1	TRBV6-2/TRBV6-3	TRBJ2-1	.
TGCGCCAGCAGCCAGGGTACTAAGGGAATTTATGGCTACACCTTC	CASSQGTKGIYGYTF	.	TRBV4-3	TRBJ1-2	.
TGTGCCAGCAGGCCCATAGTGAACACCGGGGAGCTGTTTTTT	CASRPIVNTGELFF	.	TRBV12-3/TRBV12-4	TRBJ2-2	.
TGCAGTGCCCGAGCGTTGGGGCTAGGCTACACCTTC	CSARALGLGYTF	.	TRBV20-1	TRBJ1-2	few
TGTGCCAGCAGTCCTGGGGGGAGGGGGCGGTCAGATACGCAGTATTTT	CASSPGGRGRSDTQYF	.	TRBV6-5	TRBJ2-3	.
TGCAGTGCTAGTCCTAGCGGGAGGTACGAGCAGTACTTC	CSASPSGRYEQYF	TRBD2	TRBV20-1	TRBJ2-7	few
TGCATTGCTGAGCATTCCTACGAGCAGTACTTC	CIAEHSYEQYF	.	TRBV20-1	TRBJ2-7	.
TGTGCCAGCAGCTTAGATGCCCTCTCCTACGAGCAGTACTTC	CASSLDALSYEQYF	.	TRBV7-2	TRBJ2-7	.
TGCAGCGTTGGGTGGGGGTCGAACTACGAGCAGTACTTC	CSVGWGSNYEQYF	.	TRBV29-1	TRBJ2-7	few
TGTGCCAGCAGTCGGCGGGACGGGCCCTGGGGTGGCTACACCTTC	CASSRRDGPWGGYTF	.	TRBV27	TRBJ1-2	.
TGTGCCAGCAGTTTAACGCAGCGGGTCCTCTCCTACGAGCAGTACTTC	CASSLTQRVLSYEQYF	.	TRBV27	TRBJ2-7	.
TGTGCCAGCGCCCCGGGGCAGGGCTACGAGCAGTTCTTC	CASAPGQGYEQFF	.	TRBV25-1	TRBJ2-1	.